A single sample is the source of the 20 T cell receptor beta chains below, sequenced in a study of identical twins. TCRdb re-analysed the 5' RACE reads in MiXCR, keeping a single row per CDR3 protein. The sample carries some 570,000 distinct CDR3 sequences, about a fifth recorded once. These data also featured in a second study, about yellow fever vaccine responses in identical twins.

The specimen sequenced was CD4+ T cells sorted from blood. The receptors stem from a woman aged 18 to 35 in good health.

This clonotype was seen a few times. The chain combines TRBV6-2 or TRBV6-3 with TRBJ2-7, with TRBD2 identical over 12 bases. The CDR3 totals 18 residues. V shed 4 bases, J shed 5 bases, and the junction held 15 bases outside the gene matches. Germline loops: CDR1 MNHEY, CDR2 SVGEGT. The CDR3 nucleotides are TGTGCCAGCAGTTCTTGGGTACAAACTAGCGGGAGGCGGGACGAGCAGTACTTC. Amino acids: CASSSWVQTSGRRDEQYF.

This chain connects TRBV5-1 to TRBJ2-1; D could derive from TRBD1 or TRBD2 (5 bases each). The V gene's germline CDR1 is SGHRS and CDR2 YFSETQ. V was shortened by 5 bases and J by 0 bases, with 12 bases between the two germline ends. This CDR3 region has 15 residues. CDR3 sequence (DNA): TGCGCCAGCAGGCCACCAGGGAGCTCCTACAATGAGCAGTTCTTC. Its translation is CASRPPGSSYNEQFF.

This clonotype was found a few times. The chain recombines TRBV11-2 with TRBJ2-1; D gene unclear. The CDR3 consists of 14 residues. Deletions cut 1 base from V and 7 bases from J, with 11 bases between. CDR1 is SGHAT and CDR2 is FQNNGV in the germline V gene. In nucleotides, the CDR3 is TGTGCCAGCAGCTTAGTAGTTCCGGCAAATGAGCAGTTCTTC. Its translation: CASSLVVPANEQFF.

The chain links TRBV7-9 to TRBJ2-4, with D perhaps matching TRBD1 or TRBD2 (5 bases each). V was pared by 1 base and J by 0 bases, with 13 bases between. This CDR3 spans 17 amino acids. Germline CDR1 and CDR2: SEHNR and FQNEAQ (reference sequence). The CDR3 DNA is TGTGCCAGCAGCTTAGGGGGGTCGGTCAGAGCCAAAAACATTCAGTACTTC. The encoded protein is CASSLGGSVRAKNIQYF.

The gene calls are TRBV5-5 and TRBJ2-3; D unresolved. Germline V gene lookup returns CDR1 SGHKS and CDR2 YYEKEE (reference sequence). The CDR3 covers 11 residues. Trimming left V 7 bases short and J 0 bases short, with 3 bases between. The CDR3 region is CASLSTDTQYF. The CDR3 coding sequence is TGTGCCAGCCTCAGCACAGATACGCAGTATTTT.

The chain couples TRBV5-1 to TRBJ2-1, with 9 bases that match TRBD1. CDR1 and CDR2 (germline): SGHRS, YFSETQ. The J segment lost 5 bases and the V segment lost 7 bases, leaving 10 bases of the junction unmatched. The CDR3 sequence is 15 residues long. CDR3 coding DNA: TGCGCCAGCGTGCACGGACAGGGGATTGACAATGAGCAGTTCTTC. Protein sequence: CASVHGQGIDNEQFF.

This clonotype occurred a few times. This chain links TRBV12-3 or TRBV12-4 with TRBJ2-1, with 7 bases identical to TRBD1. This CDR3 region has 15 residues. J gave up 7 bases and V 6 bases, and 12 bases lay outside the gene matches. This CDR3 is CASSLDRSERNEQFF. The CDR3 DNA reads TGTGCCAGCAGCTTGGACAGGTCCGAGAGGAATGAGCAGTTCTTC.

This sequence joins TRBV20-1 and TRBJ2-5, with TRBD2 matching 11 bases. Germline V gives CDR1 DFQATT, CDR2 SNEGSKA (reference sequence). J was trimmed by 2 bases and V by 6 bases; bases with no gene match: 5. This CDR3 has 14 residues. The CDR3 reads CSATLAGVQETQYF. CDR3 coding DNA: TGCAGTGCAACACTAGCGGGGGTGCAAGAGACCCAGTACTTC.

This clonotype was observed a few times. The chain recombines TRBV14 with TRBJ2-1; D may be TRBD2 (5 bases). This CDR3 region has 17 residues. V was pared by 1 base and J by 0 bases, with 13 bases between. Germline CDR1 reads SGHDN; CDR2 reads FVKESK. CDR3 in DNA: TGTGCCAGCAGCCAAGGGATCTTCGGGAACTCCTACAATGAGCAGTTCTTC. This translates into CASSQGIFGNSYNEQFF.

The chain employs TRBV15 and TRBJ2-5; D perhaps matches TRBD1 (5 bases). Germline CDR1 LNHNV, CDR2 YYDKDF (reference sequence). V shed 0 bases and J shed 9 bases, with 8 bases lying between them. This CDR3 contains 12 residues. In DNA form, the CDR3 reads TGTGCCACCAGCAGAGACAGGGTTGCCCAGTACTTC. The encoded protein is CATSRDRVAQYF. Full variable domain (missing parts from reference TRBV15 and TRBJ2-5): DAMVIQNPRYQVTQFGKPVTLSCSQTLNHNVMYWYQQKSSQAPKLLFHYYDKDFNNEADTPDNFQSRRPNTSFCFLDIRSPGLGDTAMYLCATSRDRVAQYFGPGTRLLVL.

The chain is built from TRBV6-1 and TRBJ2-1; 13 nucleotides align to TRBD2. This CDR3 has 14 residues. Germline CDR1 reads MNHNS; CDR2 reads SASEGT. The J segment lost 6 bases and the V segment lost 7 bases, leaving 3 bases of the junction unmatched. The chain's CDR3 is CASKRTSGSNEQFF. The CDR3 coding sequence is TGTGCCAGCAAAAGGACTAGCGGGAGCAATGAGCAGTTCTTC.

This chain links TRBV20-1 with TRBJ2-2; TRBD2 is a possible D gene (6 bases). The CDR3 consists of 15 residues. Between the trimmed V and J ends, which lost 6 bases and 1 base, there was a span of 15 bases. Germline V gene data show CDR1 as DFQATT and CDR2 as SNEGSKA (reference sequence). The CDR3 coding sequence is TGCAGTGCAGGGAGCGGAGGGTTGAACACCGGGGAGCTGTTTTTT. Its translation: CSAGSGGLNTGELFF.

This clonotype was seen more than once but under ten times. The rearrangement joins TRBV24-1 to TRBJ2-7, with TRBD2 matching over 7 bases. V shed 4 bases, J shed 3 bases, and the junction held 5 bases outside the gene matches. The CDR3 loop spans 14 amino acids. The V gene's germline CDR1 is KGHDR and CDR2 SFDVKD. The CDR3 DNA reads as TGTGCCACCAGTGACAACAGCGGGAACTACGAGCAGTACTTC. Translation gives CATSDNSGNYEQYF.

The chain combines TRBV25-1 with TRBJ2-4; D gene unclear. Germline V CDR1 and CDR2: MGHDK, SYGVNS. The V end was cut by 1 base, the J end by 9 bases, with 10 bases between. The CDR3 runs to 13 residues. DNA for the CDR3: TGTGCCAGCAGTGAATCAGGACCCGGCATTCAGTACTTC. This codes for CASSESGPGIQYF. The entire variable domain, with the rest obtained from reference TRBV25-1 and TRBJ2-4, is as follows: EADIYQTPRYLVIGTGKKITLECSQTMGHDKMYWYQQDPGMELHLIHYSYGVNSTEKGDLSSESTVSRIRTEHFPLTLESARPSHTSQYLCASSESGPGIQYFGAGTRLSVL.

This sequence joins TRBV6-2 or TRBV6-3 and TRBJ2-7; D is possibly TRBD2 (5 bases). Trimming left V 2 bases short and J 3 bases short, with 14 bases between. This CDR3 contains 15 residues. Germline CDR1 reads MNHEY; CDR2 reads SVGEGT. The DNA for the CDR3 is TGTGCCAGCAGTTACCCCCCTCGGGGTCACTACGAGCAGTACTTC. Its translation: CASSYPPRGHYEQYF.

The V gene is TRBV12-3 or TRBV12-4, the J gene TRBJ2-1; the D gene is possibly TRBD1 (5 bases). This CDR3 is 14 amino acids long. The germline V and J ends were trimmed by 6 bases and 8 bases, with 17 bases remaining between them. The CDR3 region has the DNA TGTGCCAGCAGGGGGCCAGTTACTCTCCATGAGCAGTTCTTC. Its protein is CASRGPVTLHEQFF.

The chain uses TRBV24-1 and TRBJ2-3, with a tentative D call TRBD2 (6 bases). V lost 3 bases to trimming and J lost 3 bases, with 15 bases between them. This CDR3 spans 16 amino acids. Germline V CDR1 and CDR2: KGHDR, SFDVKD. CDR3 in amino acids: CATSDGGTFSTDTQYF. The CDR3 DNA is TGTGCCACCAGTGATGGGGGGACCTTTTCGACAGATACGCAGTATTTT.

The gene calls are TRBV18 and TRBJ2-3, with 10 bases aligning to TRBD2. Per germline, CDR1 KGHSH and CDR2 LQKENI. V dropped 0 bases and J dropped 1; count of bases not matched to a gene: 7. The length of the CDR3 is 18 residues. The DNA for the CDR3 is TGTGCCAGCTCACCACCCAGCGGGGGGGCCGGAGGCACAGATACGCAGTATTTT. Amino acids: CASSPPSGGAGGTDTQYF.

This chain connects TRBV28 to TRBJ2-5, with TRBD2 identical over 8 bases. The CDR3 consists of 14 residues. V lost 4 bases to trimming and J lost 3 bases; unmatched junction nucleotides: 4. Germline V gene sequence: CDR1 MDHEN, CDR2 SYDVKM. CDR3 DNA: TGTGCCAGCAGTTACGGACTAGCTAAAGAGACCCAGTACTTC. Protein product: CASSYGLAKETQYF.

The chain is built from TRBV28 and TRBJ2-7; perhaps TRBD1 as D (7 bases). The CDR3 spans 15 residues. CDR1 MDHEN and CDR2 SYDVKM come from the germline V gene. Between the trimmed V and J ends, which lost 2 bases and 6 bases, there was a span of 17 bases. CDR3: CASSLGPGGKGEQYF. CDR3 bases: TGTGCCAGCAGTTTAGGGCCAGGGGGGAAAGGCGAGCAGTACTTC. Based on the CDR3 plus reference TRBV28 and TRBJ2-7, the full variable domain is DVKVTQSSRYLVKRTGEKVFLECVQDMDHENMFWYRQDPGLGLRLIYFSYDVKMKEKGDIPEGYSVSREKKERFSLILESASTNQTSMYLCASSLGPGGKGEQYFGPGTRLTVT.